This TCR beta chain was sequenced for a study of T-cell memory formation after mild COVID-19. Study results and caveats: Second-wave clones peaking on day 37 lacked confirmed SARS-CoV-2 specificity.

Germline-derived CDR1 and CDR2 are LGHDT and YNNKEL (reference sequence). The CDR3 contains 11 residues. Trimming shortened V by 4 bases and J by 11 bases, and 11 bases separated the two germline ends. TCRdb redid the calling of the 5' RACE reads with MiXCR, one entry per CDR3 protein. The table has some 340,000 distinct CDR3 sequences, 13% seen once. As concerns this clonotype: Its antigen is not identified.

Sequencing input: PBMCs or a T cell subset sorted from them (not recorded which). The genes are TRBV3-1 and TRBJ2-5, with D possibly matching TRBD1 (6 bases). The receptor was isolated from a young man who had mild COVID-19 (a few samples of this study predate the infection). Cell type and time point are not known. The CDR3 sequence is CASSLGTRQYF. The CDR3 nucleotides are TGTGCCAGCAGCCTCGGGACACGGCAGTACTTC.